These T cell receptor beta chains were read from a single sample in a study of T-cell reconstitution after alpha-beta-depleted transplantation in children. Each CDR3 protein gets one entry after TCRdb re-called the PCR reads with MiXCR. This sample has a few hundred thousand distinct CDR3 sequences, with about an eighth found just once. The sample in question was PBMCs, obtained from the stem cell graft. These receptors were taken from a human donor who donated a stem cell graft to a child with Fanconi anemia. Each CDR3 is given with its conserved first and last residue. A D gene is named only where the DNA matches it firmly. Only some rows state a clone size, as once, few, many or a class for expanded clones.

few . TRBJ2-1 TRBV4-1 TGCGCCAGCAGCCAAGACTGGACTCGAGGGATCAATGAGCAGTTCTTC CASSQDWTRGINEQFF
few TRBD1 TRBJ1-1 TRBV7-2 TGTGCCAGCAGCTTAGGTCAGGGGGGATACACTGAAGCTTTCTTT CASSLGQGGYTEAFF
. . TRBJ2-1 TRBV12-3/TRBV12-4 TGTGCCAGCAGTTTGTGGGGGGGCCTCGACAATGAGCAGTTCTTC CASSLWGGLDNEQFF
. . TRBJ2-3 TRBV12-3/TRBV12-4 TGTGCCAGCAGTTCCTCAGGTTATATGAATACGCAGTATTTT CASSSSGYMNTQYF
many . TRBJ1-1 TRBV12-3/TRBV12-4 TGTGCCAGCAGTCCCCGAAACAGGTTTCAAACTGAAGCTTTCTTT CASSPRNRFQTEAFF
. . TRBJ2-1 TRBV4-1 TGCGCCAGCAGCCAAGAGGGTTCAGCGGTAAGCTCCTACAATGAGCAGTTCTTC CASSQEGSAVSSYNEQFF
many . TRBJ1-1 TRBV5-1 TGCGCCAGCGGGCCGGGACGAGCGGGGGAGAACACTGAAGCTTTCTTT CASGPGRAGENTEAFF
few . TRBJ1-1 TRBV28 TGTGCCAGCAGTTTGAGAACAGCCTACACTGAAGCTTTCTTT CASSLRTAYTEAFF
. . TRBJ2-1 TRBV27 TGTGCCAGCAGTGGGGTGGGGACCTACAATGAGCAGTTCTTC CASSGVGTYNEQFF
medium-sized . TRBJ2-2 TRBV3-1 TGTGCCAGCAGCCAGTTTAACGCCGGGGAGCTGTTTTTT CASSQFNAGELFF
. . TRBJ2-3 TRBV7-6 TGTGCCAGCAGCTGGACAGATTCGTTCACAGATACGCAGTATTTT CASSWTDSFTDTQYF
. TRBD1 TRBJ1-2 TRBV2 TGTGCCATCAGCCTGGGACAGGCCTATGGCTACACCTTC CAISLGQAYGYTF
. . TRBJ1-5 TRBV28 TGTGCCAGCAGTTTACGGACAACTGCGGGCAATCAGCCCCAGCATTTT CASSLRTTAGNQPQHF
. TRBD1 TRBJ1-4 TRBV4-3 TGCGCCAGCAGCCAAGATTATGGGACAGGGCGTTTAAAGGATGAAAAACTGTTTTTT CASSQDYGTGRLKDEKLFF
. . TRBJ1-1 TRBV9 TGTGCCAGCAGTCAAACCGTAGGGAACACTGAAGCTTTCTTT CASSQTVGNTEAFF
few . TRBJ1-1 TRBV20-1 TGCAGTGCTAGATCTCAGAGAGTCACTGAAGCTTTCTTT CSARSQRVTEAFF
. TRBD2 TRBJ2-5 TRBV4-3 TGCGCCAGCACAACTAGCGGGGGCCAGACCCAGTACTTC CASTTSGGQTQYF
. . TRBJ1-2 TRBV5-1 TGCGCCAGCAGCCGGGACTCCTCTTTTGAGGGCTACACCTTC CASSRDSSFEGYTF
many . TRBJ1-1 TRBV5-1 TGCGCCAGCAGCTTGGTGTTGGACACTGAAGCTTTCTTT CASSLVLDTEAFF
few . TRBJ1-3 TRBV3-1 TGTGCCAGCACCCTGGGGCTTACTGGAAACACCATATATTTT CASTLGLTGNTIYF
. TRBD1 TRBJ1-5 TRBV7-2 TGTGCCAGCAGCCCGGGACAGCAAAATCAGCCCCAGCATTTT CASSPGQQNQPQHF
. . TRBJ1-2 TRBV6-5 TGTGCCAGCAGTTACTCGAGGGGGGATGGCTACACCTTC CASSYSRGDGYTF
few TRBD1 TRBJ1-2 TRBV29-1 TGCAGCGTTGAGAGCCGGGACAGCCACTATGGCTACACCTTC CSVESRDSHYGYTF
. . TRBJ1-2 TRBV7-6 TGTGCCAGCAGCTTAGGTGTTGGGGACGATGGCTACACCTTC CASSLGVGDDGYTF
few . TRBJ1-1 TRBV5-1 TGCGCCAGCAGACCGGGGATAGGGGGAGGAACTGAAGCTTTCTTT CASRPGIGGGTEAFF
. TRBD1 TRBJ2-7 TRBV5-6 TGTGCCAGCAGCACGGGACAGGGCAAGCAGTACTTC CASSTGQGKQYF
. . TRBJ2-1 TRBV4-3 TGCGCCAGCAGCCAAGATTGGGCTGGGGGCCCTTCCTACAATGAGCAGTTCTTC CASSQDWAGGPSYNEQFF
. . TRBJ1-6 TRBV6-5 TGTGCCAGCAGTTCGGTTCCTAGGGGGGATTCACCCCTCCACTTT CASSSVPRGDSPLHF
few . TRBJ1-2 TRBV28 TGTGCCAGCAGTTCCCTGACAGCTTATGGCTACACCTTC CASSSLTAYGYTF
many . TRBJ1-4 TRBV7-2 TGTGCCAGCAGCTTATTTCCGGGAAGTGAAAAACTGTTTTTT CASSLFPGSEKLFF
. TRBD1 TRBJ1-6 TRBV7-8 TGTGCCAGCAGCTTACACCAGGGGGCCCTCCACTTT CASSLHQGALHF
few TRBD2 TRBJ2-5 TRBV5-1 TGCGCCAGCAGCTTGCACGGGACTAGCGGGCAAGAGACCCAGTACTTC CASSLHGTSGQETQYF
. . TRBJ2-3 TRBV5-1 TGCGCCAGCAGGGCAGGGGTAACAGATACGCAGTATTTT CASRAGVTDTQYF
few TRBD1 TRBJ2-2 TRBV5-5 TGTGCCAGCAGCTTGGCCGGGACAGTTGCCGGGGAGCTGTTTTTT CASSLAGTVAGELFF
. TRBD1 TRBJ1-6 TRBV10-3 TGTGCCATCAGCGGACAGGGTCAAAATTCACCCCTCCACTTT CAISGQGQNSPLHF